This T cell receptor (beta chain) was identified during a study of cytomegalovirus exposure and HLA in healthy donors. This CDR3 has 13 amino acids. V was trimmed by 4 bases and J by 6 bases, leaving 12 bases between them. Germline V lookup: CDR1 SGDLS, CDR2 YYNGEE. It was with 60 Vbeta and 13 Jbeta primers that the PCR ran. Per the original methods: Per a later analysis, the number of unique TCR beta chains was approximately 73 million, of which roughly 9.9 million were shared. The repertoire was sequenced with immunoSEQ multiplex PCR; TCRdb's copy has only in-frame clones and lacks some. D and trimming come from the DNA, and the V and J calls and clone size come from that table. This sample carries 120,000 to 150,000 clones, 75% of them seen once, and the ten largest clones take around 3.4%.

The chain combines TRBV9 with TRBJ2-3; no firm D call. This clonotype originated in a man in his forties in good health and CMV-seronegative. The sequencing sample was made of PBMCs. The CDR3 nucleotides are TGTGCCAGCAGCCCGACACCCCGGGATACGCAGTATTTT. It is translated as CASSPTPRDTQYF.